Listed below are T cell receptor beta chains from one sample, sequenced in a study of T cell changes during pregnancy in multiple sclerosis. Some clones are missing from TCRdb's copy, which holds only in-frame ones; the method was immunoSEQ multiplex PCR. The repertoire consists of around 57,000 clones, with about 90% occurring once and the leading ten covering approximately 0.15%. The sample consisted of CD4+ T cells from peripheral blood mononuclear cells, taken after pregnancy. The receptors derive from a female donor in good health, enrolled as a control in a pregnancy study. Both conserved end residues are part of each CDR3. Fields, in order: clone size, V gene, J gene, D gene, CDR3 DNA, CDR3 protein. D genes are given only for firm matches. Rows may omit the clone size; those that give it use once, few, many or a size class.

>-|TRBV7-2|TRBJ2-3|-
TGTGCCAGCAGCTCAGGGGCTGGGGATACGCAGTATTTT
CASSSGAGDTQYF
>-|TRBV5-1|TRBJ1-1|-
TGCGCCAGCAGCGGCAGGGCGATGAACACTGAAGCTTTCTTT
CASSGRAMNTEAFF
>-|TRBV19|TRBJ1-1|-
TGTGCCAGTAGTACTTCGTATCCTTACACTGAAGCTTTCTTT
CASSTSYPYTEAFF
>-|TRBV7-2|TRBJ2-3|-
TGTGCCAGCGGGGGGAGCACAGATACGCAGTATTTT
CASGGSTDTQYF
>-|TRBV30|TRBJ1-5|-
TGTGCCTGGAGTTCCCCTCCCAATCAGCCCCAGCATTTT
CAWSSPPNQPQHF
>-|TRBV5-4|TRBJ1-2|-
TGTGCCAGCAGCTCCCTCGACAAAGCTAACTATGGCTACACCTTC
CASSSLDKANYGYTF
>-|TRBV5-1|TRBJ1-4|-
TGCGCCAGCAGCTTGGTTGGGGACAAGGCTGATAAACTGTTTTTT
CASSLVGDKADKLFF
>-|TRBV9|TRBJ1-5|TRBD1
TGTGCCAGCAGCCAGCAGGGGGGAGGCAATCAGCCCCAGCATTTT
CASSQQGGGNQPQHF
>-|TRBV11-3|TRBJ1-1|-
TGTGCCAGCAGCTTAGATCAACAGGATGAAGCTTTCTTT
CASSLDQQDEAFF
>-|TRBV27|TRBJ1-3|-
TGTGCCAGCAGTAGGGGGGGGCTCTTCTCTGGAAACACCATATATTTT
CASSRGGLFSGNTIYF
>-|TRBV9|TRBJ2-5|TRBD1
TGTGCCAGCACGCGAGGACAGGGAATTAACCAAGAGACCCAGTACTTC
CASTRGQGINQETQYF
>-|TRBV10-3|TRBJ1-6|-
TGTGCCATCAGTAAAGTCGAGGCGGGTAATTCACCCCTCCACTTT
CAISKVEAGNSPLHF
>-|TRBV6-5|TRBJ2-5|-
TGTGCCAGCAGTTACTCTCCGGGTCAGGGGAAGACCCAGTACTTC
CASSYSPGQGKTQYF
>-|TRBV7-2|TRBJ2-2|TRBD2
TGTGCCAGCAGCTTAGCGTTGGTAGCGGGACTCACCGGGGAGCTGTTTTTT
CASSLALVAGLTGELFF
>-|TRBV5-1|TRBJ1-5|-
TGCGCCAGCAGCTTATACGGAGAGAATCAGCCCCAGCATTTT
CASSLYGENQPQHF
>-|TRBV5-8|TRBJ1-1|-
TGTGCCAGCAGCACGTATTGGGCCATGAACACTGAAGCTTTCTTT
CASSTYWAMNTEAFF
>-|TRBV28|TRBJ2-6|-
TGTGCCGAATCGACTGCCCGCTCTGGGGCCAACGTCCTGACTTTC
CAESTARSGANVLTF
>-|TRBV25-1|TRBJ2-5|TRBD2
TGTGCCAGTCGGACTAGCGGGGGGAGGGCCCAGTACTTC
CASRTSGGRAQYF
>-|TRBV19|TRBJ1-1|TRBD1
TGTGCCAGTAGTAATCTACGGGACAGGGTCCCTGAAGCTTTCTTT
CASSNLRDRVPEAFF
>-|TRBV14|TRBJ1-1|TRBD1
TGTGCCAGCAGCCATCCCGGGACAGTGGCAGTCGCTGAAGCTTTCTTT
CASSHPGTVAVAEAFF
>-|TRBV6-1|TRBJ1-2|-
TGTGCCAGCCGAGGGATCTTCTATGGCTACACCTTC
CASRGIFYGYTF
>-|TRBV7-9|TRBJ1-5|TRBD1
TGTGCCAGCAGTGGACAGGGGATGAGCAATCAGCCCCAGCATTTT
CASSGQGMSNQPQHF
>once|TRBV5-1|TRBJ1-3|TRBD1
TGCGCCAGCAGCCTATCGACAGGGCACTCTGGAAACACCATATATTTT
CASSLSTGHSGNTIYF
>-|TRBV27|TRBJ2-3|-
TGTGCCAGCAGGAGTTTCATCGGCACAGATACGCAGTATTTT
CASRSFIGTDTQYF
>-|TRBV5-1|TRBJ2-1|TRBD1
TGCGCCAGCAGCTTAGGGGGCGCCTACAATGAGCAGTTCTTC
CASSLGGAYNEQFF
>-|TRBV7-2|TRBJ1-1|-
TGTGCCAGCAGCTTAGGCCATGCAGTCAACACTGAAGCTTTCTTT
CASSLGHAVNTEAFF
>-|TRBV5-1|TRBJ2-3|TRBD2
TGCGCCAGCAGCCCGGGACTAGCGGGCGCAGATACGCAGTATTTT
CASSPGLAGADTQYF
>-|TRBV5-6|TRBJ1-3|-
TGTGCCAGCAGCTTCCGTCAGGGAAACACCATATATTTT
CASSFRQGNTIYF
>-|TRBV18|TRBJ2-1|TRBD2
TGTGCCAGCTCCCCCCAGGAACCAGGACTAGGGGTCGTTGACAATGAGCAGTTCTTC
CASSPQEPGLGVVDNEQFF
>-|TRBV4-3|TRBJ1-1|-
TGCGCCAGCAGCCTTCGGGGGGACACTGAAGCTTTCTTT
CASSLRGDTEAFF
>-|TRBV6-1|TRBJ2-5|-
TGTGCCAGCAGTGACCCATACAGGAAACAAGAGACCCAGTACTTC
CASSDPYRKQETQYF
>once|TRBV11-3|TRBJ1-3|-
TGTGCCAGCAGCCCGGGGGACGGAAACACCATATATTTT
CASSPGDGNTIYF
>-|TRBV4-3|TRBJ2-2|-
TGCGCCAGCAGCCAAGATGCGGGGACGAACACCGGGGAGCTGTTTTTT
CASSQDAGTNTGELFF
>-|TRBV5-1|TRBJ2-2|TRBD1
TGCGCCAGCAGCCGCGGACAGGGACGGGGCGGGGAGCTGTTTTTT
CASSRGQGRGGELFF
>-|TRBV18|TRBJ2-3|-
TGTGCCAGCTCACCCGGGGCAGGGGCACGGGATACGCAGTATTTT
CASSPGAGARDTQYF
>-|TRBV18|TRBJ2-7|TRBD1
TGTGCCAGCTCACCCGGACAGGGCGAGGCCTACGAGCAGTACTTC
CASSPGQGEAYEQYF
>-|TRBV7-2|TRBJ2-5|-
TGTGCCAGCAGCCAGGGTGGGGAGACCCAGTACTTC
CASSQGGETQYF
>once|TRBV18|TRBJ2-5|-
TGTGCCAGTGAATCGAACAGGCAAGAGACCCAGTACTTC
CASESNRQETQYF
>-|TRBV4-3|TRBJ2-3|-
TGCGCCAGCAGCCAAGGGAGGACAGACACAGATACGCAGTATTTT
CASSQGRTDTDTQYF
>-|TRBV9|TRBJ2-1|TRBD2
TGTGCCAGCAGCATTAGCGGGAGCTCCTACAATGAGCAGTTCTTC
CASSISGSSYNEQFF
>-|TRBV11-2|TRBJ2-5|TRBD2
TGTGCCAGCACCCCGACTAGCGGGGCAGGCGTGACCCAGTACTTC
CASTPTSGAGVTQYF
>-|TRBV6-6|TRBJ2-6|-
TGTGCCAGCAGTGCAAAGAGGTCTGGGGCCAACGTCCTGACTTTC
CASSAKRSGANVLTF
>once|TRBV5-1|TRBJ2-3|-
TGCGCCAGCAGCTCCCAAGGGGGTTCCAGCACAGATACGCAGTATTTT
CASSSQGGSSTDTQYF
>-|TRBV19|TRBJ2-2|-
TGTGCCAGTAGTATTCAGGGGTCCACCGGGGAGCTGTTTTTT
CASSIQGSTGELFF